Each of the 2 T cell receptor beta chains below was sequenced from the same sample in a study of cytomegalovirus exposure and HLA in healthy donors. TCRdb keeps only in-frame clones here, not all; method: immunoSEQ multiplex PCR. The data hold 65,000 or so clones, with about 94% observed a single time. What was sequenced was PBMCs. These TCRs come from a man between 18 and 35 years old in good health and CMV-seropositive.

The chain joins TRBV7-2 to TRBJ2-7; 8 bases match TRBD2. Trimming at V came to 5 bases and at J to 0 bases, leaving 6 bases not matched to a gene. This CDR3 comprises 15 residues. The germline CDR1 and CDR2 sequences are SGHTA and FQGNSA. The CDR3 reads CASSLGGGNSYEQYF. The DNA of the CDR3 is TGTGCCAGCAGCCTCGGGGGGGGAAACTCCTACGAGCAGTACTTC.

This chain uses TRBV18 with TRBJ1-2; tentatively, D is TRBD1 (5 bases). This CDR3 is built from 16 residues. The V and J ends lost 1 base and 0 bases respectively, with 12 bases between them. Germline V gene sequence: CDR1 KGHSH, CDR2 LQKENI. CDR3 residues: CASSPRTGQTNYGYTF. CDR3 coding DNA: TGTGCCAGCTCACCACGTACAGGCCAGACTAACTATGGCTACACCTTC.